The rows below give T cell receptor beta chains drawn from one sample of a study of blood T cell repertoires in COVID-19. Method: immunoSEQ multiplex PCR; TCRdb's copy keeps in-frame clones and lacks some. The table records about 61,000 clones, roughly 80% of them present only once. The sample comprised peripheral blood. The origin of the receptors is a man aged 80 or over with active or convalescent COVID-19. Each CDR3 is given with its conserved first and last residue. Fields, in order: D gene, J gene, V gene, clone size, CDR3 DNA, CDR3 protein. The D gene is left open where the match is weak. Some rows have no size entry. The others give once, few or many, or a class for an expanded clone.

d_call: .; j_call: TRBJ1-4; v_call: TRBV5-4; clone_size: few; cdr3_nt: TGTGCCAGCAGCTTAGAGGGGGCAACTAATGAAAAACTGTTTTTT; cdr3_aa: CASSLEGATNEKLFF
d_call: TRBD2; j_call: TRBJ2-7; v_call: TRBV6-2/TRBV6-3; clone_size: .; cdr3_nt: TGTGCCAGCAGTGTGACCGGGACTAACTACGAGCAGTACTTC; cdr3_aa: CASSVTGTNYEQYF
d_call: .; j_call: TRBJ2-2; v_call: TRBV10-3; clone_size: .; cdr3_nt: TGTGCCATCAGTGAGTCGAAAAGAGTCACCGGGGAGCTGTTTTTT; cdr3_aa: CAISESKRVTGELFF
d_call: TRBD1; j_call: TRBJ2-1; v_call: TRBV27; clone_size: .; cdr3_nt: TGTGCCAGTAGTGGACAGGGATACCTAGCTTACGAGCAGTTCTTC; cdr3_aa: CASSGQGYLAYEQFF
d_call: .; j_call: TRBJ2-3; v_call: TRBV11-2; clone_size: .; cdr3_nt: TGTGCCAGCAGCTTAGACAGCGGATACACAGATACGCAGTATTTT; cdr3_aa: CASSLDSGYTDTQYF
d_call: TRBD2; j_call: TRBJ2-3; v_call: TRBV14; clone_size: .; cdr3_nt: TGTGCCAGCAGCCAACCACTAGCGGGGGGGAATACGCAGTATTTT; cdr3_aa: CASSQPLAGGNTQYF
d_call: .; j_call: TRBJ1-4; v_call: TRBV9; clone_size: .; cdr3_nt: TGTGCCAGCAGCGAGGACAGCAATGAAAAACTGTTTTTT; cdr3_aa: CASSEDSNEKLFF
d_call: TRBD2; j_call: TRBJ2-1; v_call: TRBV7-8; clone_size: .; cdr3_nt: TGTGCCAGCAGCCCACTAGCGCCCCCCTACAATGAGCAGTTCTTC; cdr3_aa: CASSPLAPPYNEQFF
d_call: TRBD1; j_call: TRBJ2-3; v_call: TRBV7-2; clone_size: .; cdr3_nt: TGTGCCAGCAGCCCATCCGCGGACAGGGTCCAGGATACGCAGTATTTT; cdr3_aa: CASSPSADRVQDTQYF
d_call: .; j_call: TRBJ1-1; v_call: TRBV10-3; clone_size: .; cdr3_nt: TGTGCCATCAGTGACCTGACGGGGAACACTGAAGCTTTCTTT; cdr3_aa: CAISDLTGNTEAFF
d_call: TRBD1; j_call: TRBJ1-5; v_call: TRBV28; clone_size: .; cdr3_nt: TGTGCCAGCAAACCGTGGCAGGGGGCCTATCAGCCCCAGCATTTT; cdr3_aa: CASKPWQGAYQPQHF
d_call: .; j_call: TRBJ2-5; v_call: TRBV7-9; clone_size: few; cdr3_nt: TGTGCCAGCAGCTTAAGCAGGGCCCAAGAGACCCAGTACTTC; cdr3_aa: CASSLSRAQETQYF
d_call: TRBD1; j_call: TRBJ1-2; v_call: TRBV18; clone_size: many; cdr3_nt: TGTGCCAGCTCACCCACAGGGGGCTATGGCTACACCTTC; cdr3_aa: CASSPTGGYGYTF
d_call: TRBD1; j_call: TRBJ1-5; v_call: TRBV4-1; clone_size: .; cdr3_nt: TGCGCCAGCAGATCCATACAGGGGGCAAAATGGGGTCAGCCCCAGCATTTT; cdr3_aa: CASRSIQGAKWGQPQHF
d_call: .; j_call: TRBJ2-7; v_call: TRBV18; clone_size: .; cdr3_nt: TGTGCCAGCTCATCGAATGACCCGGGAAAGGAGTACTTC; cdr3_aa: CASSSNDPGKEYF
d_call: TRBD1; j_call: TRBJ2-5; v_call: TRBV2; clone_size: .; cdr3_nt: TGTGCCAGCAGTGATCCAGGGGGTCCAGAGACCCAGTACTTC; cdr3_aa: CASSDPGGPETQYF
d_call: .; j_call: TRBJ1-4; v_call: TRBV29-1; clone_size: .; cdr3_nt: TGCAGCGTTAAAGATGGGGGGGGTAATGAAAAACTGTTTTTT; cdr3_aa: CSVKDGGGNEKLFF
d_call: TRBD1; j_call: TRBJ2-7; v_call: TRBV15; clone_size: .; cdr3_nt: TGTGCCACCAGCAGAGGATCGAAATCTTCCTGGGGACAGGAGCAGTACTTC; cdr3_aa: CATSRGSKSSWGQEQYF
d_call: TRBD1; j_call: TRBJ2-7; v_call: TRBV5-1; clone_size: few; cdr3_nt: TGCGCCAGCAGCTTGGCCCCGAATGGGACAGGGTATAGGAGCTCCTACGAGCAGTACTTC; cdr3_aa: CASSLAPNGTGYRSSYEQYF
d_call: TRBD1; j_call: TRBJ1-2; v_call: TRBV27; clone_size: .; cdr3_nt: TGTGCCAGCAGTATAATAACAGGGGGTAATCACTATGGCTACACCTTC; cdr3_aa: CASSIITGGNHYGYTF
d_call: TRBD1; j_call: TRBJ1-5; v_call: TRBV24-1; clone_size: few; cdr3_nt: TGTGCCACCAGTAGGACAGGGGCCGGTCAGCCCCAGCATTTT; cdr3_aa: CATSRTGAGQPQHF
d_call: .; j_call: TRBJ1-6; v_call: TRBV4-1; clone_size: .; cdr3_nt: TGCGCCAGCAGCCAAACCCTAACAGGGAGCTCCTATAATTCACCCCTCCACTTT; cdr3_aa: CASSQTLTGSSYNSPLHF
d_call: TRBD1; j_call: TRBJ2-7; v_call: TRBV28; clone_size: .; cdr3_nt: TGTGCCAGCGGACTCAGGGGGCCCTACGAGCAGTACTTC; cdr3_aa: CASGLRGPYEQYF
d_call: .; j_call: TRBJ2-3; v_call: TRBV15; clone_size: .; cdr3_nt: TGTGCCACCAGAGTAGCGACCACAGATACGCAGTATTTT; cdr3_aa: CATRVATTDTQYF
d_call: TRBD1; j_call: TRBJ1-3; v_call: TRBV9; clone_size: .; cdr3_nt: TGTGCCAGCAGCGTGGGAACAGGGGGCGGAAACACCATATATTTT; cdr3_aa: CASSVGTGGGNTIYF
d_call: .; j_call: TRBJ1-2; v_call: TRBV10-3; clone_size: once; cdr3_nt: TGTGCCATCAGTCCGCAGGATTACTATGGCTACACCTTC; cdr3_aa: CAISPQDYYGYTF
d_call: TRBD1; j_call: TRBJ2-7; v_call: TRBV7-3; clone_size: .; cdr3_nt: TGTGCCAGCAGCCCGACAGGGGGCTCCTACGAGCAGTACTTC; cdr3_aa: CASSPTGGSYEQYF
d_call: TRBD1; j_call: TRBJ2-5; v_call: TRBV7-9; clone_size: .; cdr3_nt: TGTGCCAGCAGCTTAGGGGACAGGGGGCAAGAGACCCAGTACTTC; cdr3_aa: CASSLGDRGQETQYF
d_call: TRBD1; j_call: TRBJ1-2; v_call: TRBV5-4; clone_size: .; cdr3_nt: TGTGCCAGCAGCTTGCGGGACAGGCTCTACTATGGCTACACCTTC; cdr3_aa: CASSLRDRLYYGYTF
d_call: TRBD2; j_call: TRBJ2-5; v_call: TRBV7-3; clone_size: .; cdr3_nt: TGTGCCAGCAGCTCAGGCGGGGGGGCCATAGAGACCCAGTACTTC; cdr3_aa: CASSSGGGAIETQYF
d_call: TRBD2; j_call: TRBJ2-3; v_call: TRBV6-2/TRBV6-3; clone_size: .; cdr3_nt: TGTGCCAGCAGTTACCGTGGGAGGGCCACAGATACGCAGTATTTT; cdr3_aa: CASSYRGRATDTQYF
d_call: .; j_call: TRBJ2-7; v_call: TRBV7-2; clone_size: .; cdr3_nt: TGTGCCAGCAGCTTAGGTGGAGGCTCCTACGAGCAGTACTTC; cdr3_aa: CASSLGGGSYEQYF
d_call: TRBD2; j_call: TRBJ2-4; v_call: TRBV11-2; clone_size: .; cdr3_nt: TGTGCCAGCAGCTTAGAGGCGACTAGCGGCTCGCCAAACATTCAGTACTTC; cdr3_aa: CASSLEATSGSPNIQYF
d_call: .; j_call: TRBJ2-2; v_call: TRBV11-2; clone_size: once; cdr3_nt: TGTGCCAGCACGAATGCAATGGCAGGGACGAACACCGGGGAGCTGTTTTTT; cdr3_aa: CASTNAMAGTNTGELFF
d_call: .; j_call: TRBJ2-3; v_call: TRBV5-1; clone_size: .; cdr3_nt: TGCGCCAGCAGCGCGGATGGGTTTTCAGATACGCAGTATTTT; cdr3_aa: CASSADGFSDTQYF
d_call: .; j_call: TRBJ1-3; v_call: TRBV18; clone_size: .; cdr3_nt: TGTGCCAGCTCACCCGGGACATTCGGAAACACCATATATTTT; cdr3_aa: CASSPGTFGNTIYF
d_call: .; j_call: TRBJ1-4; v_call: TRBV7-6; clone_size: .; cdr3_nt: TGTGCCAGCAGCTTAGGTGGGAGCGCTAATGAAAAACTGTTTTTT; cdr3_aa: CASSLGGSANEKLFF
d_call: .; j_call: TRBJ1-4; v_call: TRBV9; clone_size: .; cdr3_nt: TGTGCCAGCAGCCCAAAGAGGGCTTCGGGCACAACTAATGAAAAACTGTTTTTT; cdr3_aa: CASSPKRASGTTNEKLFF
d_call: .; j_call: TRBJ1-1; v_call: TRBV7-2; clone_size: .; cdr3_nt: TGTGCCAGCAGCTTTCTAAGCCTTACTGAAGCTTTCTTT; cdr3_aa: CASSFLSLTEAFF
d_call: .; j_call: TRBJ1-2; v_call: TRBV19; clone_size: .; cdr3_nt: TGTGCCAGTAGTATCGGGGGGACGGGCTATGGCTACACCTTC; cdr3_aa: CASSIGGTGYGYTF